This TCR beta chain is from a study of CD8 T cells in ankylosing spondylitis. This clonotype was recorded many times. Each CDR3 protein is one row after TCRdb ran MiXCR on the 5' RACE reads. Here the sample spans nearly 350,000 distinct CDR3 sequences, under 15% being singletons. Germline V gene lookup returns CDR1 ENHRY and CDR2 SYGVKD. J lost 0 bases, V lost 5 bases, and 3 bases had no gene match. This CDR3 comprises 16 residues. This TCR was sampled from a male donor with ankylosing spondylitis or in good health (not recorded which). The specimen sequenced was blood, either unsorted or a sorted T cell fraction (not recorded which). V is TRBV10-3 and J is TRBJ2-1, with 11 bases lining up with TRBD2. As DNA, the CDR3 is TGTGCCATCAGTAGCACTAGCGGGAGCTCCTACAATGAGCAGTTCTTC. Protein sequence: CAISSTSGSSYNEQFF.